This T cell receptor beta chain was captured by sequencing in a study of T cells after yellow fever vaccination. Overall study context: For low cell numbers, libraries were made with SMART-Seq v4 Ultra Low Input. Regarding the study as a whole: Shared CD4/CD8 clonotypes were a small share, likely from convergent recombination. At about 97% for CD4 and 75% to 90% for CD8, most primary-vaccination clones showed up again after the booster.

Ten or more counts support this clonotype. Its matching antigen is unknown. Germline loops: CDR1 DFQATT, CDR2 SNEGSKA (reference sequence). The CDR3 is 14 residues long. J was trimmed by 6 bases and V by 6 bases; bases with no gene match: 11. One entry per CDR3 protein, called by TCRdb with MiXCR from the 5' RACE reads. The sample records just under 600,000 distinct CDR3 sequences, 13% being singletons. The chain has TRBV20-1 and TRBJ2-3, with 8 bases lining up with TRBD1. This TCR derives from a young man who received the YFV17D yellow fever vaccine. Sequenced here: PBMCs, sampled on the day of the yellow fever booster vaccination. This CDR3 reads CSANGQGEADTQYF. In nucleotides, the CDR3 is TGCAGTGCCAACGGACAGGGCGAGGCGGATACGCAGTATTTT.